This T cell receptor (beta chain) was documented in a study of T cells after yellow fever vaccination. Trimming took off 4 bases at V and 0 bases at J, with 14 bases between the two ends. The germline CDR1 and CDR2 sequences are KGHDR and SFDVKD. This CDR3 is built from 17 residues. One entry per CDR3 protein results from TCRdb running MiXCR on the 5' RACE reads. The repertoire holds 500,000 to 550,000 distinct CDR3 sequences, with 20% to 25% as singletons. The genes are TRBV24-1 and TRBJ2-2, with D perhaps TRBD2 (5 bases). The origin of this receptor is a man aged 18 to 29 who received the YFV17D yellow fever vaccine. The sample was PBMCs, taken approximately 22 days after the first yellow fever vaccination. CDR3 residues: CATSDHPGVANTGELFF. CDR3 coding DNA: TGTGCCACCAGTGACCACCCCGGGGTCGCGAACACCGGGGAGCTGTTTTTT.